A selection of T cell receptor beta chains follows, all from one sample in a study of blood T cell repertoires in COVID-19. Only in-frame clones appear in the TCRdb table, and some are missing; sequencing was by immunoSEQ multiplex PCR. The sample holds 230,000 or so clones, around 84% seen once. Sequencing input: PBMCs or T cells enriched from blood (not recorded which). The receptors were sampled from a woman aged 50 to 60 who had been exposed to COVID-19. Both conserved end residues are part of each CDR3. The order of the fields is clone size, V gene, D gene, J gene, CDR3 DNA, CDR3 protein. A D gene is named only where the DNA matches it firmly. The size entry is marked missing in some rows and otherwise reads once, few, many or a size class.

abundance: .
v_gene: TRBV5-1
d_gene: .
j_gene: TRBJ2-3
CDR3nt: TGCGCCAGCAGCAGTAGACACTCCAGCACAGATACGCAGTATTTT
CDR3aa: CASSSRHSSTDTQYF

abundance: once
v_gene: TRBV29-1
d_gene: TRBD1
j_gene: TRBJ1-3
CDR3nt: TGCAGCGTTGAAGGTCAATCCCGGGACAGGATCTCTGGAAACACCATATATTTT
CDR3aa: CSVEGQSRDRISGNTIYF

abundance: many
v_gene: TRBV5-1
d_gene: TRBD1
j_gene: TRBJ2-1
CDR3nt: TGCGCCACCCGGACAGGGAGCTCCTACAATGAGCAGTTCTTC
CDR3aa: CATRTGSSYNEQFF

abundance: .
v_gene: TRBV7-8
d_gene: TRBD1
j_gene: TRBJ1-4
CDR3nt: TGTGCCAGCAGCTCCATGGCCCGGGACAGGGTGGGGAAACTGTTTTTT
CDR3aa: CASSSMARDRVGKLFF

abundance: .
v_gene: TRBV10-3
d_gene: TRBD2
j_gene: TRBJ2-5
CDR3nt: TGTGCCATCAGTGTATCGACTAGCGGGAGGGAGACCCAGTACTTC
CDR3aa: CAISVSTSGRETQYF

abundance: .
v_gene: TRBV19
d_gene: TRBD1
j_gene: TRBJ1-2
CDR3nt: TGTGCCAGTTTCGCGGCGGACAGGGCTAACAGAGGAAACTATGGCTACACCTTC
CDR3aa: CASFAADRANRGNYGYTF

abundance: .
v_gene: TRBV5-1
d_gene: .
j_gene: TRBJ2-5
CDR3nt: TGCGCCAGCAGCTTGGACGGGAATGGGGAGACCCAGTACTTC
CDR3aa: CASSLDGNGETQYF

abundance: .
v_gene: TRBV27
d_gene: .
j_gene: TRBJ1-5
CDR3nt: TGTGCCAGCAGCCTACAGGGACCCAATCAGCCCCAGCATTTT
CDR3aa: CASSLQGPNQPQHF

abundance: .
v_gene: TRBV2
d_gene: .
j_gene: TRBJ1-5
CDR3nt: TGTGCCAGCAGAGGTCGGGGGAATCAGCCCCAGCATTTT
CDR3aa: CASRGRGNQPQHF

abundance: .
v_gene: TRBV6-5
d_gene: .
j_gene: TRBJ1-2
CDR3nt: TGTGCCACGGGAAACAGGGTCCCTGTAGGTGGCTACACCTTC
CDR3aa: CATGNRVPVGGYTF

abundance: .
v_gene: TRBV6-2/TRBV6-3
d_gene: .
j_gene: TRBJ2-5
CDR3nt: TGTGCCAGCAGTTACTCACAGATCCAAGAGACCCAGTACTTC
CDR3aa: CASSYSQIQETQYF

abundance: few
v_gene: TRBV3-1/TRBV3-2
d_gene: .
j_gene: TRBJ1-1
CDR3nt: TGTGCCAGCAGCCAGGAGGGGCGAGGCACTGAAGCTTTCTTT
CDR3aa: CASSQEGRGTEAFF

abundance: .
v_gene: TRBV15
d_gene: TRBD1
j_gene: TRBJ1-5
CDR3nt: TGTGCCACCAGCATGGGGACAGGGTTTAACAATCAGCCCCAGCATTTT
CDR3aa: CATSMGTGFNNQPQHF

abundance: .
v_gene: TRBV5-1
d_gene: .
j_gene: TRBJ1-1
CDR3nt: TGCGCCAGCCGGAGCACGAACACTGAAGCTTTCTTT
CDR3aa: CASRSTNTEAFF

abundance: .
v_gene: TRBV7-3
d_gene: TRBD2
j_gene: TRBJ2-1
CDR3nt: TGTGCCAGCAGCTTCGGGGGGGCATCCTACAATGAGCAGTTCTTC
CDR3aa: CASSFGGASYNEQFF

abundance: .
v_gene: TRBV29-1
d_gene: TRBD1
j_gene: TRBJ1-1
CDR3nt: TGCAGCGTTTTGGACAGGGAGACAGGGAACACTGAAGCTTTCTTT
CDR3aa: CSVLDRETGNTEAFF

abundance: .
v_gene: TRBV10-2
d_gene: .
j_gene: TRBJ1-2
CDR3nt: TGCGCCACCAGCCCCTCCTATACCCCCTATGGCTACACCTTC
CDR3aa: CATSPSYTPYGYTF

abundance: .
v_gene: TRBV19
d_gene: .
j_gene: TRBJ1-3
CDR3nt: TGTGCCAGTAGCCTCCGGGGGGGCGGAAACACCATATATTTT
CDR3aa: CASSLRGGGNTIYF

abundance: .
v_gene: TRBV12-3/TRBV12-4
d_gene: .
j_gene: TRBJ1-1
CDR3nt: TGTGCCAGCAGTTTAGCAGGGGGAACTGAAGCTTTCTTT
CDR3aa: CASSLAGGTEAFF

abundance: .
v_gene: TRBV19
d_gene: .
j_gene: TRBJ1-1
CDR3nt: TGTGCCAGTAGTAACAGTGGAGGGGTGAACACTGAAGCTTTCTTT
CDR3aa: CASSNSGGVNTEAFF

abundance: .
v_gene: TRBV11-2
d_gene: .
j_gene: TRBJ2-7
CDR3nt: TGTGCCAGCACTCTTACAGGGAGCTCCTACGAGCAGTACTTC
CDR3aa: CASTLTGSSYEQYF

abundance: .
v_gene: TRBV10-3
d_gene: TRBD2
j_gene: TRBJ2-1
CDR3nt: TGTGCCATCAGTGAGTCACCCGGGACTAGCGGGGGCCAATACAATGAGCAGTTCTTC
CDR3aa: CAISESPGTSGGQYNEQFF

abundance: .
v_gene: TRBV11-2
d_gene: .
j_gene: TRBJ1-2
CDR3nt: TGTGCCAGCAGCTTAGATCCAGGGTATACCTATGGCTACACCTTC
CDR3aa: CASSLDPGYTYGYTF

abundance: .
v_gene: TRBV7-8
d_gene: TRBD1
j_gene: TRBJ2-7
CDR3nt: TGTGCCAGCAGCTTAAACGGGGACAGACCCTACGAGCAGTACTTC
CDR3aa: CASSLNGDRPYEQYF

abundance: .
v_gene: TRBV5-6
d_gene: .
j_gene: TRBJ1-3
CDR3nt: TGTGCCAGCAGCTTACGGACAGCAAACCCCTCTGGAAACACCATATATTTT
CDR3aa: CASSLRTANPSGNTIYF

abundance: .
v_gene: TRBV29-1
d_gene: .
j_gene: TRBJ1-1
CDR3nt: TGCAGCGTAGGAGAGGGGGTAGACACTGAAGCTTTCTTT
CDR3aa: CSVGEGVDTEAFF

abundance: .
v_gene: TRBV2
d_gene: .
j_gene: TRBJ2-2
CDR3nt: TGTGCCAGCAGACGGACTGGGAACACCGGGGAGCTGTTTTTT
CDR3aa: CASRRTGNTGELFF

abundance: .
v_gene: TRBV18
d_gene: .
j_gene: TRBJ2-1
CDR3nt: TGTGCCAGCTCACCGATACTAGGAATCTCCTACAATGAGCAGTTCTTC
CDR3aa: CASSPILGISYNEQFF

abundance: once
v_gene: TRBV5-3
d_gene: TRBD2
j_gene: TRBJ2-1
CDR3nt: TGTGCCAGAAGCCTAAGGACTAGCGGGGGCTCCTACAATGAGCAGTTCTTC
CDR3aa: CARSLRTSGGSYNEQFF

abundance: .
v_gene: TRBV29-1
d_gene: TRBD1
j_gene: TRBJ2-6
CDR3nt: TGCAGCGTTGGACAGGGCTTTGGGGCCAACGTCCTGACTTTC
CDR3aa: CSVGQGFGANVLTF

abundance: .
v_gene: TRBV7-9
d_gene: TRBD1
j_gene: TRBJ2-3
CDR3nt: TGTGCCAGCAGCTCCTCAGGGGGCTCAGATACGCAGTATTTT
CDR3aa: CASSSSGGSDTQYF

abundance: .
v_gene: TRBV19
d_gene: TRBD1
j_gene: TRBJ2-2
CDR3nt: TGTGCCAGTAGCTCCCCGGGACAGGGATTAACCGGGGAGCTGTTTTTT
CDR3aa: CASSSPGQGLTGELFF

abundance: once
v_gene: TRBV28
d_gene: TRBD2
j_gene: TRBJ2-1
CDR3nt: TGTGCCAGCACTCCGGGACTAGTGAGGAACAATGAGCAGTTCTTC
CDR3aa: CASTPGLVRNNEQFF

abundance: .
v_gene: TRBV11-2
d_gene: .
j_gene: TRBJ1-3
CDR3nt: TGTGCCAGCAGCTTAGGGGGGCAGACCTCTGGAAACACCATATATTTT
CDR3aa: CASSLGGQTSGNTIYF

abundance: .
v_gene: TRBV19
d_gene: TRBD1
j_gene: TRBJ2-7
CDR3nt: TGTGCCAGTAGTACCTCCGGGGACAGGGCCTACGAGCAGTACTTC
CDR3aa: CASSTSGDRAYEQYF

abundance: .
v_gene: TRBV5-1
d_gene: .
j_gene: TRBJ1-2
CDR3nt: TGCGCCAGCAGCTCCGGGGGGTTTGGCTACACCTTC
CDR3aa: CASSSGGFGYTF

abundance: .
v_gene: TRBV7-2
d_gene: .
j_gene: TRBJ1-1
CDR3nt: TGTGCCAGCAGCGGGAGGGTGGGCACTGAAGCTTTCTTT
CDR3aa: CASSGRVGTEAFF

abundance: .
v_gene: TRBV12-3/TRBV12-4
d_gene: .
j_gene: TRBJ2-1
CDR3nt: TGTGCCAGCAGTTTCACAGACAATGAGCAGTTCTTC
CDR3aa: CASSFTDNEQFF

abundance: .
v_gene: TRBV18
d_gene: TRBD1
j_gene: TRBJ2-2
CDR3nt: TGTGCCAGCTCACCAACGGGACAGGGGAACACCGGGGAGCTGTTTTTT
CDR3aa: CASSPTGQGNTGELFF

abundance: .
v_gene: TRBV7-2
d_gene: TRBD2
j_gene: TRBJ2-3
CDR3nt: TGTGCCAGCAGCTTAGATCAGCGGGGGGTTACAGATACGCAGTATTTT
CDR3aa: CASSLDQRGVTDTQYF

abundance: .
v_gene: TRBV2
d_gene: .
j_gene: TRBJ1-4
CDR3nt: TGTGCCAGCCGACCCTCGGCCGTGGGAGCCGTTGCAACTAATGAAAAACTGTTTTTT
CDR3aa: CASRPSAVGAVATNEKLFF

abundance: once
v_gene: TRBV6-5
d_gene: .
j_gene: TRBJ1-2
CDR3nt: TGTGCCAGCACTACAGGGAATGGCTACACCTTC
CDR3aa: CASTTGNGYTF

abundance: .
v_gene: TRBV28
d_gene: .
j_gene: TRBJ1-1
CDR3nt: TGTGCCAGCAGATTCCAGGGTTCGTGGACTGAAGCTTTCTTT
CDR3aa: CASRFQGSWTEAFF

abundance: .
v_gene: TRBV7-9
d_gene: .
j_gene: TRBJ1-1
CDR3nt: TGTGCCAGCAGCTTAGACTCCCGTGAAGCTTTCTTT
CDR3aa: CASSLDSREAFF

abundance: .
v_gene: TRBV29-1
d_gene: TRBD2
j_gene: TRBJ2-3
CDR3nt: TGCAGCGGCCGACTAGCAGCTATTGATACGCAGTATTTT
CDR3aa: CSGRLAAIDTQYF

abundance: .
v_gene: TRBV3-1/TRBV3-2
d_gene: .
j_gene: TRBJ1-1
CDR3nt: TGTGCCAGCAGCCAAGAACTCTACACTGAAGCTTTCTTT
CDR3aa: CASSQELYTEAFF

abundance: .
v_gene: TRBV6-5
d_gene: .
j_gene: TRBJ1-2
CDR3nt: TGTGCCAGCAGTACCGGGTATGGCTACACCTTC
CDR3aa: CASSTGYGYTF

abundance: many
v_gene: TRBV15
d_gene: .
j_gene: TRBJ1-1
CDR3nt: TGTGCCACCAGCAGAGATAGAATCGCTGAAGCTTTCTTT
CDR3aa: CATSRDRIAEAFF

abundance: .
v_gene: TRBV4-1
d_gene: .
j_gene: TRBJ1-4
CDR3nt: TGCGCCAGCAGCCAAGCCAGAGGGAAACTGTTTTTT
CDR3aa: CASSQARGKLFF

abundance: once
v_gene: TRBV11-2
d_gene: .
j_gene: TRBJ1-1
CDR3nt: TGTGCCAGCAGCTTACGGGAAACTGAAGCTTTCTTT
CDR3aa: CASSLRETEAFF

abundance: .
v_gene: TRBV15
d_gene: TRBD1
j_gene: TRBJ2-1
CDR3nt: TGTGCCACCAGCAGAAACCAAGGGGGCGTTAGGAATGAGCAGTTCTTC
CDR3aa: CATSRNQGGVRNEQFF

abundance: .
v_gene: TRBV7-2
d_gene: TRBD1
j_gene: TRBJ1-2
CDR3nt: TGTGCCAGCAGCACAACAGGGGAAAGAGGCTACACCTTC
CDR3aa: CASSTTGERGYTF

abundance: once
v_gene: TRBV10-3
d_gene: .
j_gene: TRBJ2-2
CDR3nt: TGTGCCATCAGTGACCGTGTGACAGGCCGCACCGGGGAGCTGTTTTTT
CDR3aa: CAISDRVTGRTGELFF

abundance: .
v_gene: TRBV18
d_gene: TRBD2
j_gene: TRBJ2-7
CDR3nt: TGTGCCAGCTCACCGTCAGCGGGAGTAGGCGAGCAGTACTTC
CDR3aa: CASSPSAGVGEQYF

abundance: .
v_gene: TRBV2
d_gene: TRBD2
j_gene: TRBJ2-3
CDR3nt: TGTGCCAGCAGCGGCACTAGTACTAGCGGGGGGGCCTTGGGCAAAGATACGCAGTATTTT
CDR3aa: CASSGTSTSGGALGKDTQYF

abundance: .
v_gene: TRBV20-1
d_gene: TRBD2
j_gene: TRBJ2-3
CDR3nt: TGCAGTGCTAGTCCCGGGGGGAGCACAGATACGCAGTATTTT
CDR3aa: CSASPGGSTDTQYF